The clone carrying this TCR beta chain was counted between two and nine times. The antigen is unknown. The source of the sample is a study of beta chain features in type 1 diabetes. Study-level information: What patients shared with healthy donors was a similar profile of age, gender and cell yields. General study results and limits: Shortening of TCRB CDR3s, moderate but significant, appeared in all four CD4+ subsets of Type 1 diabetes patients.

Of the isolated RNA, all was reverse transcribed, and so the sequenced material was expressed TCRB transcripts. This table comes from immunoSEQ multiplex PCR, and its TCRdb copy is limited to in-frame clones, with some not included. The sample lists 130,000 to 150,000 clones; about 13% were seen once. After removal of 6 bases from V and 7 bases from J, the junction contained 8 bases not matched to a gene. CDR1 and CDR2 from the germline V gene are MNHEY and SVGAGI. The CDR3 covers 15 residues. The J gene is TRBJ2-1, the V gene TRBV6-5; 11 bases map to TRBD1. Material for sequencing was central memory CD4+ T cells from blood. The sequence derives from a man between 18 and 35 years old with type 1 diabetes. In nucleotides, the CDR3 is TGTGCCAGCAGCCTCAGGACAGGGGGCGTAAATGAGCAGTTCTTC. This codes for CASSLRTGGVNEQFF.